Sequencing of this TCR beta chain was carried out in a study of T cells after yellow fever vaccination. Regarding the study as a whole: Within FACS-sorted repertoires, abundant clonotypes contaminating from the bulk population could be present. Researchers noted that a small share of clonotypes showed up in both CD4 and CD8 compartments.

Germline CDR1 is MNHEY and CDR2 is SVGAGI. Deletions cut 8 bases from V and 4 bases from J, with 6 bases between. The CDR3 length is 12 residues. MiXCR, run by TCRdb on the 5' RACE reads, gives a single entry per CDR3 protein. The table lists over 150,000 distinct CDR3 sequences, approximately 6.7% of them singletons, with roughly 2.5% in the top ten. This clonotype occurred many times. Its antigen is not identified. The receptor was isolated from a man younger than 35 who received the YFV17D yellow fever vaccine. V is TRBV6-5 and J is TRBJ1-6; D gene unclear. The material sequenced was CD4+ T cells sorted from PBMCs, taken roughly 5 days after the first yellow fever vaccination. The CDR3 region is CASRSYNSPLHF. As DNA, the CDR3 is TGTGCCAGCCGCAGTTATAATTCACCCCTCCACTTT.